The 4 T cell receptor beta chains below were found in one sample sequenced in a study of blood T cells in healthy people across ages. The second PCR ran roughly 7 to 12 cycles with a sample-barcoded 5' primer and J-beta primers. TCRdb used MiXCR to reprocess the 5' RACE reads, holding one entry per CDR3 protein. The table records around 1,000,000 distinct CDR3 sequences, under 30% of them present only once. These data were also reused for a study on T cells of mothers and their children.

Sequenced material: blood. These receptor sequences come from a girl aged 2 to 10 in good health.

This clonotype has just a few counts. CDR3 nucleotides: TGTGCCAGCAGCCCAGCACGCCGGGATACGCAGTATTTT. This codes for CASSPARRDTQYF. V gene TRBV7-3 combines with J gene TRBJ2-3; D call uncertain. The V gene lost 5 bases and the J gene lost 6 bases, with 12 bases spanning the gap. This CDR3 has 13 amino acids. Germline CDR1 is SGHTA and CDR2 is FQGTGA.

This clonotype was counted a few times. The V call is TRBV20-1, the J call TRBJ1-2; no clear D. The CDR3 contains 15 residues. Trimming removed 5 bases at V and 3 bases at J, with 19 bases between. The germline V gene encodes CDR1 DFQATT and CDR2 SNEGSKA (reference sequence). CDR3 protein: CSASGISGGDYGYTF. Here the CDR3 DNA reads TGCAGTGCTTCGGGTATAAGTGGAGGAGACTATGGCTACACCTTC.

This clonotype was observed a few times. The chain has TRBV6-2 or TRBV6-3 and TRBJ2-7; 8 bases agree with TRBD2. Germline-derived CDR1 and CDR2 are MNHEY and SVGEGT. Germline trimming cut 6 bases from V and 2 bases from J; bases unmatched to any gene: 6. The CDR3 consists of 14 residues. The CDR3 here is CASRTTSGPYEQYF. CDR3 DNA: TGTGCCAGCAGGACCACTAGCGGACCCTACGAGCAGTACTTC.

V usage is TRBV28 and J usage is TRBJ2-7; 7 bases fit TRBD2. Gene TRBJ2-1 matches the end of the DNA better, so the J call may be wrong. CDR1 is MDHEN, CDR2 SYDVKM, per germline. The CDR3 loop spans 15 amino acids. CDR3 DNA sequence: TGTGCCAGCAGTTTTTACGCTAGCGGTTACGATGAGCAGTTCTTC. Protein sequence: CASSFYASGYDEQFF.